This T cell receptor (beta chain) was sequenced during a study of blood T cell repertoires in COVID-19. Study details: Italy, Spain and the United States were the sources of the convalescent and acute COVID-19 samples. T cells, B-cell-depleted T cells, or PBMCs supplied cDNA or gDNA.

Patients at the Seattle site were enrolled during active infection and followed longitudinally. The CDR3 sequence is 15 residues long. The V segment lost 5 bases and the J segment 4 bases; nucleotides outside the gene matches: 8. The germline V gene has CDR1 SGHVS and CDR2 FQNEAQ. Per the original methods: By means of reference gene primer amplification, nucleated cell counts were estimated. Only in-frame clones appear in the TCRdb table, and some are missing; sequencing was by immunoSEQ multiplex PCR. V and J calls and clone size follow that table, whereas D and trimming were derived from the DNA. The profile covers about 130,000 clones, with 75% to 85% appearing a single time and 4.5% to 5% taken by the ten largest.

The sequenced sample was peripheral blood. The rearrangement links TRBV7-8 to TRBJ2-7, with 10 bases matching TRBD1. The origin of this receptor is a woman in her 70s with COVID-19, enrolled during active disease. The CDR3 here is CASSRGTGVGYEQYF. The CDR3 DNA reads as TGTGCCAGCAGCCGGGGGACAGGGGTCGGGTACGAGCAGTACTTC.